A selection of T cell receptor beta chains follows, all from one sample in a study of blood T cell repertoires in COVID-19. Sequencing used immunoSEQ multiplex PCR; TCRdb keeps in-frame clones, though not all of them. The profile shows fewer than 80,000 clones, less than 90% of them singletons. The specimen sequenced was peripheral blood. These receptors originate from a human donor in a cohort sampled during active COVID-19. Both conserved end residues are part of each CDR3. The order of the fields is J gene, V gene, clone size, D gene, CDR3 DNA, CDR3 protein. D genes are given only for firm matches. Clone size is not always given. Where it is, it says once, few, many or a class for expanded clones.

J: TRBJ1-4
V: TRBV5-1
size: .
D: TRBD1
DNA: TGCGCCAGCAGCTTTCAACAGGGGTCGGAAAAACTGTTTTTT
CDR3: CASSFQQGSEKLFF

J: TRBJ2-5
V: TRBV28
size: .
D: .
DNA: TGTGCCAGCGGTAGTTCAGGGGTCCCATTCCAAGAGACCCAGTACTTC
CDR3: CASGSSGVPFQETQYF

J: TRBJ2-1
V: TRBV18
size: few
D: TRBD2
DNA: TGTGCCAGCTCACCATCAAATGGACTAGCAAATGAGCAGTTCTTC
CDR3: CASSPSNGLANEQFF

J: TRBJ1-2
V: TRBV3-1/TRBV3-2
size: .
D: .
DNA: TGTGCCCCCAGCCACGCCCCACACGACTCTACCTTCTATGGCTACACCTTC
CDR3: CAPSHAPHDSTFYGYTF

J: TRBJ1-4
V: TRBV18
size: .
D: .
DNA: TGTGCCAGCTCACCTCGGCAGGGTGCAACTAATGAAAAACTGTTTTTT
CDR3: CASSPRQGATNEKLFF

J: TRBJ2-5
V: TRBV6-5
size: few
D: TRBD2
DNA: TGTGCCAGCAGGAGGGGTGAGCGGGATGTCGAGACCCAGTACTTC
CDR3: CASRRGERDVETQYF

J: TRBJ2-7
V: TRBV6-6
size: .
D: TRBD2
DNA: TGTGCCAGTCGAATACGGGGGGACTACTACGAGCAGTACTTC
CDR3: CASRIRGDYYEQYF

J: TRBJ1-2
V: TRBV13
size: .
D: .
DNA: TGTGCCAGCAGACCCCGACAGGACGGGAACTATGGCTACACCTTC
CDR3: CASRPRQDGNYGYTF

J: TRBJ2-3
V: TRBV6-5
size: medium-sized
D: .
DNA: TGTGCCAGCTCTTGGGGGGTAATAGATACGCAGTATTTT
CDR3: CASSWGVIDTQYF

J: TRBJ1-1
V: TRBV30
size: .
D: .
DNA: TGTGCCTGGAACATTTGGGGGCTTGGGTTTGAAGCTTTCTTT
CDR3: CAWNIWGLGFEAFF

J: TRBJ1-2
V: TRBV11-2
size: few
D: .
DNA: TGTGCCAGCAGCTTAGATCCCGGGGGGGTCGTATGGGGCTACACCTTC
CDR3: CASSLDPGGVVWGYTF

J: TRBJ2-1
V: TRBV5-1
size: .
D: .
DNA: TGCGCCAGCAGCTTGGAGGGGAACAATGAGCAGTTCTTC
CDR3: CASSLEGNNEQFF

J: TRBJ2-7
V: TRBV2
size: .
D: TRBD2
DNA: TGTGCCAGCAGCCTCGGCGGGGGGAACTACGAGCAGTACTTC
CDR3: CASSLGGGNYEQYF

J: TRBJ2-1
V: TRBV30
size: .
D: TRBD2
DNA: TGTGCCTGGAGTGCGGACAACATAGCGGGATATGAGCAGTTCTTC
CDR3: CAWSADNIAGYEQFF